The next 2 T cell receptor beta chains were all read from a single sample in a study of T cells in Graves' hyperthyroidism and ophthalmopathy. TCR beta CDR3 sequences were amplified from RNA transcripts. The HTBI primer set served for first-round RT-PCR of the TCR CDR3. TCRdb re-called the multiplex PCR reads with MiXCR, one entry per CDR3 protein. There are some 620,000 distinct CDR3 sequences in the sample; about 17% occur only once, and around 3.9% lies in the top ten. The sample was blood. The receptors originated from a woman younger than 45 with Graves' hyperthyroidism.

This clonotype was observed a few times. This chain connects TRBV28 to TRBJ1-5, with TRBD1 as a possible D gene (5 bases). The germline V gene encodes CDR1 MDHEN and CDR2 SYDVKM. CDR3 size: 15 residues. The V gene lost 6 bases and the J gene lost 0 bases, with 12 bases spanning the gap. Here the CDR3 reads CASRPDSVSNQPQHF. CDR3 bases: TGTGCCAGCAGGCCCGACAGTGTTAGCAATCAGCCCCAGCATTTT.

The chain couples TRBV7-9 to TRBJ1-6, with TRBD1 as a possible D gene (6 bases). This CDR3 comprises 15 residues. V was cut by 7 bases and J by 10 bases, with 20 bases left in between. The germline CDR1 and CDR2 sequences are SEHNR and FQNEAQ (reference sequence). The CDR3 region is CASNLAGSGESPLHF. Written as DNA, the CDR3 is TGTGCCAGCAACCTCGCAGGTTCAGGGGAATCACCCCTCCACTTT.